The source of this T cell receptor beta chain is a study of response to subunit inactivated influenza vaccine. As to this clonotype: Its antigen is undetermined.

TCRdb itself ran the RT-PCR reads through MiXCR, one entry per CDR3 protein. Here the sample spans about 650,000 distinct CDR3 sequences, roughly 15% being singletons. V was clipped by 6 bases and J by 5 bases; unmatched bases: 9. This CDR3 contains 16 residues. CDR1 and CDR2 from the germline V gene are MRHNA and SNTAGT. Whole-study findings and limits: T cells newly recruited by each seasonal influenza vaccination are few, the authors suggested.

The sequence derives from a man aged 45-65 years who received an inactivated influenza vaccine. The material was PBMCs from blood, obtained less than 15 days before vaccination. This sequence joins TRBV6-4 and TRBJ2-2, with 10 bases fitting TRBD1. The CDR3 region has the DNA TGTGCCAGCAGCGAGACAGGGGGCATTAGAACCGGGGAGCTGTTTTTT. Translation gives CASSETGGIRTGELFF.